What follows are 17 T cell receptor beta chains derived from one specimen sequenced in a study of beta chain features in type 1 diabetes. The isolated RNA, all of it, was reverse transcribed, so expressed TCRB transcripts were what got sequenced. Profiled with immunoSEQ multiplex PCR; TCRdb holds only in-frame clones, not every one. The sample has nearly 700,000 clones, 13% seen once. Findings and limits, study-wide: Shortening that was moderate but significant affected the TCRB CDR3s of Type 1 diabetes patients in all four CD4+ subsets.

Which antigens these TCRs recognize remains unknown. Sequenced sample: naive CD4+ T cells from blood. These receptors all stem from a man aged 18-30 years with type 1 diabetes.

The chain is built from TRBV29-1 and TRBJ1-1; D may be TRBD1 (5 bases). Trimming removed 3 bases from V and 3 bases from J, with 8 bases in between. The germline gives CDR1 SQVTM, CDR2 ANQGSEA. This CDR3 comprises 12 residues. The CDR3 here is CSVDQGDTEAFF. The CDR3, as DNA: TGCAGCGTTGACCAAGGGGACACTGAAGCTTTCTTT.

The rearrangement links TRBV10-3 to TRBJ2-7; TRBD2 aligns across 10 bases. Germline CDR1 reads ENHRY; CDR2 reads SYGVKD. This CDR3 is 12 amino acids long. Trimming took 6 bases from V and 5 from J; bases not matched to a gene: 1. CDR3 sequence reads: CAISGTSDEQYF. CDR3 coding DNA: TGTGCCATCAGCGGGACTAGCGACGAGCAGTACTTC.

The sample holds a few counts of this clone. J is TRBJ2-7 and V is TRBV7-2; TRBD1 matches at 11 bases. The germline CDR1 and CDR2 sequences are SGHTA and FQGNSA. The CDR3 is 13 amino acids. V gave up 8 bases and J gave up 3 bases; unmatched junction bases: 3. CDR3 DNA sequence: TGTGCCAGCTCGGGGACAGGGGGCTACGAGCAGTACTTC. Amino acid sequence: CASSGTGGYEQYF. Using reference TRBV7-2 and TRBJ2-7 for the parts outside the CDR3, the full variable domain is GAGVSQSPSNKVTEKGKDVELRCDPISGHTALYWYRQSLGQGLEFLIYFQGNSAPDKSGLPSDRFSAERTGGSVSTLTIQRTQQEDSAVYLCASSGTGGYEQYFGPGTRLTVT.

This clone was observed a handful of times. This chain uses TRBV7-2 with TRBJ2-7; 9 bases align to TRBD2. Germline V gene sequence: CDR1 SGHTA, CDR2 FQGNSA. Germline trimming cut 5 bases from V and 3 bases from J; bases unmatched to any gene: 14. The CDR3 sequence is 17 residues long. The CDR3 is CASSPPGGSGGDYEQYF. CDR3 sequence (DNA): TGTGCCAGCAGCCCACCCGGTGGTAGCGGGGGAGACTACGAGCAGTACTTC. Together with reference TRBV7-2 and TRBJ2-7, the CDR3 gives the full variable domain: GAGVSQSPSNKVTEKGKDVELRCDPISGHTALYWYRQSLGQGLEFLIYFQGNSAPDKSGLPSDRFSAERTGGSVSTLTIQRTQQEDSAVYLCASSPPGGSGGDYEQYFGPGTRLTVT.

This sequence joins TRBV7-9 and TRBJ2-7; D uncertain. Trimming removed 5 bases from V and 2 bases from J, with 13 bases in between. The CDR3 consists of 14 residues. Germline CDR1 reads SEHNR; CDR2 reads FQNEAQ (reference sequence). CDR3 region: CASSPPRTAYEQYF. As DNA, the CDR3 is TGTGCCAGCAGCCCTCCCCGAACCGCCTACGAGCAGTACTTC.

The J gene is TRBJ1-2, the V gene TRBV10-3; TRBD1 matches at 8 bases. This CDR3 comprises 12 residues. Per germline, CDR1 ENHRY and CDR2 SYGVKD. The junction had 1 base not matched to a gene; V was cut back by 4 bases and J by 6 bases. The CDR3 here is CAISGTGHGYTF. The CDR3 DNA follows: TGTGCCATCAGTGGGACAGGGCATGGCTACACCTTC.

The rearrangement joins TRBV19 to TRBJ2-2; possible D gene TRBD2, 5 bases. The V and J ends lost 8 bases and 9 bases respectively, with 13 bases between them. The CDR3 covers 12 residues. Germline CDR1 is LNHDA and CDR2 is SQIVND (reference sequence). The CDR3 is CASLSRRRELFF. The CDR3 DNA follows: TGTGCCAGTCTCAGTAGGAGGCGGGAGCTGTTTTTT. The whole variable domain, remainder taken from reference TRBV19 and TRBJ2-2, is DGGITQSPKYLFRKEGQNVTLSCEQNLNHDAMYWYRQDPGQGLRLIYYSQIVNDFQKGDIAEGYSVSREKKESFPLTVTSAQKNPTAFYLCASLSRRRELFFGEGSRLTVL.

This clone has a handful of counts. At one end, the junction sequence differs from germline, possibly due to a read error. V and J are TRBV2 and TRBJ1-5, with D possibly being TRBD1 (5 bases). The CDR3 has 14 residues. The germline V gene encodes CDR1 SNHLY and CDR2 FYNNEI. The CDR3 is CASNEQVYNQPQHF. CDR3 DNA: TGTGCCAGCAATGAACAGGTGTACAATCAGCCCCAGCATTTT.

V and J are TRBV18 and TRBJ1-2, with 9 bases lining up with TRBD1. CDR1 is KGHSH, CDR2 LQKENI, per germline. The trim removed 3 bases at V and 7 bases at J, leaving 9 bases unmatched. The CDR3 is made up of 15 amino acids. CDR3 bases: TGTGCCAGCTCACCGACCGGACAGGGGAATGGTGGCTACACCTTC. It is translated as CASSPTGQGNGGYTF.

This clone appeared a few times. CDR3 nucleotide sequence: TGTGCCAGCAGCCAAGTTTCGGGACAGGGAGCTTTCTTT. This codes for CASSQVSGQGAFF. This sequence joins TRBV14 and TRBJ1-1, with TRBD1 matching 9 bases. Trimming removed 1 base from V and 10 bases from J; junction bases left unmatched: 4. The germline V gene has CDR1 SGHDN and CDR2 FVKESK. The CDR3 extends over 13 amino acids.

This clone was seen more than once but under ten times. V and J are TRBV7-9 and TRBJ2-1; TRBD1 agrees at 7 bases. Germline values: CDR1 SEHNR, CDR2 FQNEAQ (reference sequence). Trimming cost V 4 bases and J 4 bases; bases outside gene matches: 4. The CDR3 runs to 14 residues. CDR3 protein: CASSSYRGYNEQFF. CDR3 coding DNA: TGTGCCAGCAGCTCCTACAGGGGTTACAATGAGCAGTTCTTC.

The chain recombines TRBV4-1 with TRBJ2-1, with 12 bases identical to TRBD2. Trimming took 5 bases from V and 5 from J; bases not matched to a gene: 4. The CDR3 has 15 residues. CDR1 is MGHRA and CDR2 is YSYEKL in the germline V gene. DNA for the CDR3: TGCGCCAGCAGCAACGGACTAGCGGGGAACAATGAGCAGTTCTTC. The encoded protein is CASSNGLAGNNEQFF.

There are a few counts of this clone. The genes are TRBV29-1 and TRBJ1-1; a weak D match, TRBD1 (5 bases). The CDR3 has 14 residues. Germline CDR1 reads SQVTM; CDR2 reads ANQGSEA. Trimming shortened V by 4 bases and J by 1 base, and 13 bases separated the two germline ends. The CDR3 reads CSVVPRGENTEAFF. CDR3 bases: TGCAGCGTTGTCCCCCGGGGGGAGAACACTGAAGCTTTCTTT.

The rearrangement joins TRBV11-1 to TRBJ2-5; D is uncertain. The germline V gene has CDR1 SGHAT and CDR2 FQDESV (reference sequence). The CDR3 is made up of 14 amino acids. V lost 5 bases to trimming and J lost 1 base, with 11 bases between them. In nucleotides, the CDR3 is TGTGCCAGCAGCCCCCTGGGGATCCAAGAGACCCAGTACTTC. This sequence encodes CASSPLGIQETQYF.

This sequence joins TRBV19 and TRBJ2-7; the D is unclear. The CDR3 has 13 residues. Trimming left V 6 bases short and J 0 bases short, with 9 bases between. From germline, CDR1 is LNHDA and CDR2 SQIVND (reference sequence). CDR3 DNA sequence: TGTGCCAGTAGCCCAAGTAGCTCCTACGAGCAGTACTTC. Translating it yields CASSPSSSYEQYF.

This clone was counted a few times. The rearrangement links TRBV14 to TRBJ2-5, with D maybe TRBD1 (6 bases). The germline V gene has CDR1 SGHDN and CDR2 FVKESK. The CDR3 length is 15 residues. Between the trimmed V and J ends, which lost 2 bases and 2 bases, there was a span of 12 bases. The CDR3 DNA reads as TGTGCCAGCAGCCAATTCCGAGACAGGCAAGAGACCCAGTACTTC. Its translation: CASSQFRDRQETQYF.

The genes are TRBV7-9 and TRBJ2-1; the D gene is possibly TRBD1 (6 bases). This CDR3 comprises 14 residues. The germline V and J ends were trimmed by 8 bases and 0 bases, with 11 bases remaining between them. CDR1 SEHNR and CDR2 FQNEAQ come from the germline V gene (reference sequence). The CDR3 loop is CASLDSRSYNEQFF. The CDR3 nucleotides read TGTGCCAGCCTGGACAGCCGCTCCTACAATGAGCAGTTCTTC. The whole variable domain, filled in from reference TRBV7-9 and TRBJ2-1, reads DTGVSQNPRHKITKRGQNVTFRCDPISEHNRLYWYRQTLGQGPEFLTYFQNEAQLEKSRLLSDRFSAERPKGSFSTLEIQRTEQGDSAMYLCASLDSRSYNEQFFGPGTRLTVL.